Following are 19 T cell receptor beta chains from one sample sequenced in a study of monozygotic twins with cystic fibrosis. Produced via immunoSEQ multiplex PCR; TCRdb's table is partial and in-frame only. This table holds approximately 25,000 clones, 85% to 95% found once. Sample: blood. The receptors were gathered from a girl aged 2 to 9 with cystic fibrosis.

The chain employs TRBV29-1 and TRBJ2-1; 9 positions agree with TRBD2. This CDR3 is built from 16 residues. Germline CDR1 and CDR2: SQVTM and ANQGSEA. After removal of 7 bases from V and 3 bases from J, the junction contained 13 bases not matched to a gene. CDR3 DNA: TGCAGCGCCCGGATAGCGGGGGTGTCGGGCTACAATGAGCAGTTCTTC. The encoded protein is CSARIAGVSGYNEQFF.

V is TRBV2 and J is TRBJ2-7, with 8 bases matching TRBD2. Germline V gene sequence: CDR1 SNHLY, CDR2 FYNNEI. Losses at the gene ends were 8 bases for V and 6 bases for J; bases not matched to a gene: 9. There are 13 residues in the CDR3. The CDR3 nucleotides are TGTGCCAGCTTAAGCGGGGGCCGGGTCGAGCAGTACTTC. This gives the protein CASLSGGRVEQYF.

In its sample, this clone was seen once. The genes are TRBV30 and TRBJ1-6, with TRBD1 as a possible D gene (6 bases). Trimming cost V 2 bases and J 4 bases, with 15 bases left between them. Germline values: CDR1 GTSNPN, CDR2 SVGIG (reference sequence). This CDR3 has 16 residues. CDR3 loop: CAWSSDRTIYNSPLHF. Written as DNA, the CDR3 is TGTGCCTGGAGTTCAGACAGGACGATTTATAATTCACCCCTCCACTTT.

V usage is TRBV9 and J usage is TRBJ1-2; TRBD1 aligns across 7 bases. V trimming: 2 bases; J trimming: 0 bases; junction bases outside the gene matches: 4. Germline CDR1 SGDLS, CDR2 YYNGEE. CDR3 length: 15 amino acids. Here the CDR3 reads CASSVGTDSNYGYTF. The CDR3 DNA is TGTGCCAGCAGCGTCGGGACAGATTCTAACTATGGCTACACCTTC.

This rearrangement joins TRBV6-6 to TRBJ2-7; 8 bases match TRBD2. The junction had 15 bases not matched to a gene; V was cut back by 8 bases and J by 3 bases. The CDR3 contains 16 residues. Germline V gene lookup returns CDR1 MNHNY and CDR2 SVGAGI (reference sequence). The chain's CDR3 is CASQRLTAGVVYEQYF. In DNA, the CDR3 is TGTGCCAGCCAAAGACTAACAGCGGGGGTGGTCTACGAGCAGTACTTC.

The J gene is TRBJ2-5, the V gene TRBV5-6, with D possibly called TRBD1 or TRBD2 (6 bases each). V lost 4 bases, J lost 4 bases, and 17 bases lay in between. The CDR3 has 15 amino acids. The germline CDR1 and CDR2 sequences are SGHDT and YYEEEE. The CDR3 region has the DNA TGTGCCAGCAGCCCTCTTAGGGGGGCGAGAGAGACCCAGTACTTC. This codes for CASSPLRGARETQYF.

This sequence joins TRBV27 and TRBJ2-7, with 8 bases that match TRBD2. J lost 2 bases, V lost 5 bases, and 5 bases had no gene match. Germline CDR1 reads MNHEY; CDR2 reads SMNVEV (reference sequence). The CDR3 has 14 amino acids. The CDR3, as DNA: TGTGCCAGCAGTCCCGGGACTAGTCCCTACGAGCAGTACTTC. Its translation: CASSPGTSPYEQYF.

This chain links TRBV6-6 with TRBJ1-5; D unresolved. Per the germline V gene, CDR1 is MNHNY and CDR2 is SVGAGI (reference sequence). With 1 base removed from V and 3 bases from J, the gap between germline ends came to 7 bases. The CDR3 is 14 residues long. This CDR3 is CASSYLAVNQPQHF. CDR3 coding DNA: TGTGCCAGCAGTTACTTGGCAGTCAATCAGCCCCAGCATTTT.

The chain recombines TRBV5-8 with TRBJ1-5, with TRBD1 matching over 9 bases. The V and J ends lost 1 base and 4 bases, in that order; junction bases with no gene match: 9. The CDR3 sequence is 17 residues long. Looked up from germline, CDR1 is SGHTS and CDR2 is YDEGEE. The CDR3 bases are TGTGCCAGCAGCTTGTTATTCGGACAGGGGTCAAATCAGCCCCAGCATTTT. This codes for CASSLLFGQGSNQPQHF.

The rearrangement uses TRBV4-3 and TRBJ2-7, with a possible D match to TRBD2 (6 bases). This CDR3 region has 17 residues. The germline V and J ends were trimmed by 2 bases and 3 bases, with 20 bases remaining between them. CDR1 and CDR2 (germline): LGHNA, YSLEER. CDR3 nucleotides: TGCGCCAGCAGCCAAACCCCCACGGGACTGACTCACTACGAGCAGTACTTC. This codes for CASSQTPTGLTHYEQYF.

The gene calls are TRBV4-3 and TRBJ1-2, with D perhaps TRBD1 (5 bases). The V and J ends lost 1 base and 0 bases respectively, with 12 bases between them. The CDR3 contains 16 residues. The V gene's germline CDR1 is LGHNA and CDR2 YSLEER. This chain's CDR3 is CASSQVRQYTNYGYTF. The CDR3 bases are TGCGCCAGCAGCCAAGTCCGACAGTATACTAACTATGGCTACACCTTC.

The chain uses TRBV5-1 and TRBJ1-6; D may be TRBD1 (5 bases). The germline V and J ends were trimmed by 3 bases and 7 bases, with 8 bases remaining between them. Germline V gene sequence: CDR1 SGHRS, CDR2 YFSETQ. This CDR3 has 13 residues. The CDR3 here is CASSSTENSPLHF. The CDR3 DNA is TGCGCCAGCAGCTCGACAGAAAATTCACCCCTCCACTTT.

The chain combines TRBV7-8 with TRBJ1-1; TRBD1 is a possible D gene (5 bases). In germline, CDR1 is SGHVS, CDR2 FQNEAQ. V was cut by 5 bases and J by 2 bases, with 21 bases left in between. There are 17 residues in the CDR3. The CDR3 region has the DNA TGTGCCAGCAGCCGTACCACCGGACATGGTTCAAACACTGAAGCTTTCTTT. Its translation: CASSRTTGHGSNTEAFF.

This chain uses TRBV7-9 with TRBJ1-5; D unclear. The CDR3 consists of 13 residues. Deletions cut 1 base from V and 3 bases from J, with 4 bases between. Germline CDR1 reads SEHNR; CDR2 reads FQNEAQ (reference sequence). CDR3 nucleotides: TGTGCCAGCAGCTTAGGTTACAATCAGCCCCAGCATTTT. As protein: CASSLGYNQPQHF.

The rearrangement links TRBV29-1 to TRBJ2-7; perhaps TRBD1 as D (5 bases). Trimming took 1 base from V and 3 from J, leaving 13 bases between them. The CDR3 totals 14 residues. The germline gives CDR1 SQVTM, CDR2 ANQGSEA. CDR3 loop: CSVEGGRVGYEQYF. As DNA, the CDR3 is TGCAGCGTTGAAGGCGGCAGGGTAGGCTACGAGCAGTACTTC.

The chain links TRBV7-6 to TRBJ2-7; 10 bases match TRBD1. V trimming: 5 bases; J trimming: 4 bases; junction bases outside the gene matches: 11. In germline, CDR1 is SGHVS, CDR2 FNYEAQ. The CDR3 sequence is 16 residues long. The CDR3, as DNA: TGTGCCAGCAGCCTGGGACAGGGGCCGACGTCTTACGAGCAGTACTTC. It yields the protein CASSLGQGPTSYEQYF. The variable domain in full, with the rest retrieved from reference TRBV7-6 and TRBJ2-7, is GAGVSQSPRYKVTKRGQDVALRCDPISGHVSLYWYRQALGQGPEFLTYFNYEAQQDKSGLPNDRFSAERPEGSISTLTIQRTEQRDSAMYRCASSLGQGPTSYEQYFGPGTRLTVT.

This clone was detected once. V and J are TRBV7-2 and TRBJ1-1; 8 bases are shared with TRBD1. V was pared by 2 bases and J by 10 bases, with 3 bases of the junction left unmatched. This CDR3 is built from 12 residues. Germline assignment: CDR1 SGHTA and CDR2 FQGNSA. The CDR3 reads CASSLQGAGAFF. The CDR3 DNA is TGTGCCAGCAGCTTACAGGGGGCGGGAGCTTTCTTT.

This clone was observed a few times. The V and J genes are TRBV28 and TRBJ2-1; TRBD2 agrees at 15 bases. Germline loops: CDR1 MDHEN, CDR2 SYDVKM. The CDR3 totals 18 residues. J gave up 9 bases and V 5 bases, and 14 bases lay outside the gene matches. The CDR3 DNA follows: TGTGCCAGCAGTCCCGGGACTAGCGGGGGGCTCCACTGGGGTGAGCAGTTCTTC. Translating gives CASSPGTSGGLHWGEQFF.

The chain recombines TRBV7-2 with TRBJ1-5, with TRBD1 as a possible D gene (5 bases). The V gene's germline CDR1 is SGHTA and CDR2 FQGNSA. The CDR3 runs 13 residues. V gave up 8 bases and J gave up 5 bases, with 13 bases separating them. The CDR3 DNA reads TGTGCCAGCGGAGGGGTACAGCATCAGCCCCAGCATTTT. This gives the protein CASGGVQHQPQHF.